The T cell receptor (beta chain) under discussion was sequenced for a study of blood T cell repertoires in COVID-19. The wider study: Material from acute and convalescent COVID-19 was sourced from the United States, Italy and Spain. Nucleic acid was either cDNA or gDNA, and it came from T cells, B-cell-depleted T cells, or PBMCs.

Per the original methods: Nucleated cell number was recorded as an estimate derived from reference gene primer amplification. Only in-frame clones appear in the TCRdb table, and some are missing; sequencing was by immunoSEQ multiplex PCR. V, J and clone size are those of that table, while D and trimming were read from the DNA. The sample lists approximately 97,000 clones; under 85% were seen once. V was trimmed by 6 bases and J by 7 bases, leaving 9 bases between them. Per germline, CDR1 LNHDA and CDR2 SQIVND (reference sequence). The CDR3 has 12 residues. The receptor was isolated from a human donor in a cohort sampled during active COVID-19. Specimen: peripheral blood. The chain is built from TRBV19 and TRBJ2-2; D is perhaps TRBD2 (5 bases). The CDR3 reads CASSGVRGELFF. CDR3 nucleotides: TGTGCCAGTAGCGGGGTACGCGGGGAGCTGTTTTTT.